This T cell receptor (beta chain) was recovered during a study of cytomegalovirus exposure and HLA in healthy donors. Study in general: The study's early data release held about 80 million unique TCRs from HLA-typed donors. Of around 410 genotyped donors, 80% to 85% grouped in the Caucasian-associated ancestry cluster.

Germline V lookup: CDR1 MGHRA, CDR2 YSYEKL. The CDR3 has 15 amino acids. V gave up 3 bases and J gave up 5 bases; unmatched junction bases: 9. Study-level findings and limits: There was a cluster of highly shared sequence variants that was likely a sequencing artifact. Later analysis indicated greater clonal expansion among HLA-associated TCR beta chains than among equally common other chains.

As to this clone: Antigen: not known.

Vbeta (60) and Jbeta (13) primers were used in the PCR. Method: immunoSEQ multiplex PCR; TCRdb's copy keeps in-frame clones and lacks some. The repertoire holds about 110,000 clones, roughly 67% seen once, with around 8% in the top ten. The sequence was collected from a man aged 35 to 55 in good health and CMV-seronegative. J is TRBJ2-5 and V is TRBV4-1; TRBD2 matches at 7 bases. Sequencing was carried out using PBMCs. CDR3 amino acids: CASSQLGGEGETQYF. CDR3 DNA: TGCGCCAGCAGCCAGCTGGGAGGGGAGGGTGAGACCCAGTACTTC.